This TCR beta chain is from a study of neurological immune-mediated disorders. The study, taken as a whole, reports: Multiple sclerosis, the disease with the least TCR clonal expansion, fell below healthy controls, whereas HTLV-1-associated myelopathy showed the most. Private repertoires in all groups were suggested by the absence of shared CDR3 amino acid sequences among expanded clones across subjects.

TCRdb re-derived calls from the 5' RACE reads in MiXCR, one entry per CDR3 protein. The sample includes fewer than 90,000 distinct CDR3 sequences, approximately 10% seen only once; the top ten take roughly a tenth. Time point described: longitudinal time-point 1 (baseline). Volunteers attending a blood bank in Maryland, USA, served as healthy controls. Unsorted libraries used 2 million PBMCs kept at -80 degrees C. This clonotype was counted ten times or more. The antigen remains undetermined. V was pared by 1 base and J by 1 base, with 20 bases between. This CDR3 spans 18 amino acids. Germline values: CDR1 DFQATT, CDR2 SNEGSKA (reference sequence).

The sequenced sample was PBMCs. This sequence joins TRBV20-1 and TRBJ2-1, with a possible D match to TRBD2 (5 bases). This clonotype was sampled from a man aged 30 to 39 in good health. In DNA, the CDR3 is TGCAGTGCTAGAGTCCCCTTCGCAGCGGAATTTTCCTACAATGAGCAGTTCTTC. Protein product: CSARVPFAAEFSYNEQFF.